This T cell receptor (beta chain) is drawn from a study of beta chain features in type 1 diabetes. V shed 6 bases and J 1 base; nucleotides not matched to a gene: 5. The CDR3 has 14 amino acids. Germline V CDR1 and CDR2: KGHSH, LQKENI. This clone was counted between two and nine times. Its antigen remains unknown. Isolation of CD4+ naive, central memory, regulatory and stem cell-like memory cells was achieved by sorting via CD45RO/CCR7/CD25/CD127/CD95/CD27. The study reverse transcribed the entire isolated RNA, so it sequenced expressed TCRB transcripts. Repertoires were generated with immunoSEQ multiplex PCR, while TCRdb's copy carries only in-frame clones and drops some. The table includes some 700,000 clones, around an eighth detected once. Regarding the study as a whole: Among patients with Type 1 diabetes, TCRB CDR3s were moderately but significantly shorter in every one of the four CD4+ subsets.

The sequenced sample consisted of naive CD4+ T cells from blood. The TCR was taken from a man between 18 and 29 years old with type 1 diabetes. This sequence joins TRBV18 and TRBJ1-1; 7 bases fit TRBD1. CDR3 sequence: CASSVRDRNTEAFF. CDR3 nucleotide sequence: TGTGCCAGCTCTGTCCGGGACAGGAACACTGAAGCTTTCTTT.